This T cell receptor beta chain was retrieved from a study of blood T cell repertoires in COVID-19. The CDR3 loop spans 14 amino acids. Germline values: CDR1 LNHDA, CDR2 SQIVND (reference sequence). V shed 6 bases, J shed 6 bases, and the junction held 7 bases outside the gene matches. The table came from immunoSEQ multiplex PCR; TCRdb's copy has only in-frame clones and leaves some out. The sample lists 95,000 or so clones; over 70% were seen once. J is TRBJ1-5 and V is TRBV19, with TRBD1 identical over 8 bases. The sequence was collected from an elderly man with active or convalescent COVID-19. The sample consisted of peripheral blood. The DNA for the CDR3 is TGTGCCAGTAGAAAGACAGGGGACGGTCAGCCCCAGCATTTT. Protein product: CASRKTGDGQPQHF. The entire variable domain, with the rest obtained from reference TRBV19 and TRBJ1-5, is as follows: DGGITQSPKYLFRKEGQNVTLSCEQNLNHDAMYWYRQDPGQGLRLIYYSQIVNDFQKGDIAEGYSVSREKKESFPLTVTSAQKNPTAFYLCASRKTGDGQPQHFGDGTRLSIL.